A single sample is the source of the 32 T cell receptor beta chains below, sequenced in a study of T cell changes during pregnancy in multiple sclerosis. Repertoires were generated with immunoSEQ multiplex PCR, while TCRdb's copy carries only in-frame clones and drops some. The profile shows roughly 77,000 clones, roughly 92% of them singletons. Material: peripheral blood, obtained in the second trimester of pregnancy. The receptors here all came from a female donor with multiple sclerosis, enrolled in a pregnancy study.

The rearrangement links TRBV7-8 to TRBJ1-1, with TRBD1 identical over 9 bases. From germline, CDR1 is SGHVS and CDR2 FQNEAQ. The CDR3 runs to 17 residues. V trimming: 5 bases; J trimming: 1 base; junction bases outside the gene matches: 11. This CDR3 is CASSLAGTGGKNTEAFF. Written as DNA, the CDR3 is TGTGCCAGCAGCCTTGCCGGCACAGGGGGCAAGAACACTGAAGCTTTCTTT.

The V gene is TRBV5-6, the J gene TRBJ2-7; 11 bases map to TRBD2. The CDR3 is made up of 14 amino acids. V lost 4 bases and J lost 2; bases outside the gene matches: 2. Germline CDR1 and CDR2: SGHDT and YYEEEE. The CDR3 sequence: CASSTSGGPYEQYF. CDR3 in DNA: TGTGCCAGCAGCACTAGCGGGGGCCCCTACGAGCAGTACTTC.

V is TRBV2 and J is TRBJ2-3, with TRBD2 identical over 12 bases. CDR1 is SNHLY, CDR2 FYNNEI, per germline. V gave up 6 bases and J gave up 0 bases; unmatched junction bases: 4. CDR3 length: 16 residues. The CDR3 DNA reads as TGTGCCAGCAGAAGACTAGCGGGGGCTAGCACAGATACGCAGTATTTT. Protein: CASRRLAGASTDTQYF.

The CDR3 reads CASSRSGGNTGELFF. CDR3 bases: TGTGCCAGCAGCCGCTCCGGGGGGAACACCGGGGAGCTGTTTTTT. The V gene is TRBV11-3, the J gene TRBJ2-2, with a tentative D call TRBD2 (6 bases). There are 15 residues in the CDR3. Germline V gene data show CDR1 as SGHNT and CDR2 as YENEEA. V was pared by 5 bases and J by 1 base, with 11 bases between. The full variable domain, completed using reference TRBV11-3 and TRBJ2-2, is EAGVVQSPRYKIIEKKQPVAFWCNPISGHNTLYWYLQNLGQGPELLIRYENEEAVDDSQLPKDRFSAERLKGVDSTLKIQPAELGDSAVYLCASSRSGGNTGELFFGEGSRLTVL.

V and J are TRBV2 and TRBJ1-2; no definite D call. V lost 6 bases to trimming and J lost 7 bases, with 3 bases between them. The CDR3 covers 9 residues. Germline loops: CDR1 SNHLY, CDR2 FYNNEI. The CDR3 DNA reads TGTGCCAGCAGCCTTGGCTACACCTTC. Translation gives CASSLGYTF. Based on the CDR3 plus reference TRBV2 and TRBJ1-2, the full variable domain is EPEVTQTPSHQVTQMGQEVILRCVPISNHLYFYWYRQILGQKVEFLVSFYNNEISEKSEIFDDQFSVERPDGSNFTLKIRSTKLEDSAMYFCASSLGYTFGSGTRLTVV.

The genes are TRBV5-1 and TRBJ1-1; 7 bases agree with TRBD1. Trimming cost V 3 bases and J 1 base; bases outside gene matches: 3. From germline, CDR1 is SGHRS and CDR2 YFSETQ. This CDR3 is built from 14 residues. In nucleotides, the CDR3 is TGCGCCAGCAGCTGGGGACAGTCGAACACTGAAGCTTTCTTT. Translation: CASSWGQSNTEAFF.

The rearrangement joins TRBV30 to TRBJ1-2, with TRBD1 as a possible D gene (5 bases). CDR3 size: 13 residues. Deletions cut 2 bases from V and 5 bases from J, with 12 bases between. Germline lookup yields CDR1 GTSNPN and CDR2 SVGIG (reference sequence). The CDR3 here is CAWSRREGYGYTF. The CDR3 DNA is TGTGCCTGGAGTAGAAGGGAGGGGTATGGCTACACCTTC.

The chain is built from TRBV11-2 and TRBJ1-2; D may be TRBD1 (6 bases). V was shortened by 5 bases and J by 8 bases, with 21 bases between the two germline ends. The CDR3 covers 15 residues. Germline-derived CDR1 and CDR2 are SGHAT and FQNNGV. The CDR3 region is CASSLTGMEVGGYTF. CDR3 DNA: TGTGCCAGCAGCCTTACAGGGATGGAAGTAGGCGGCTACACCTTC.

CDR3 sequence (DNA): TGTGCCAGCAGTCCCCCAGGGACAGGGAGTTACTATGGCTACACCTTC. Translation: CASSPPGTGSYYGYTF. The V gene is TRBV27, the J gene TRBJ1-2; 9 nucleotides line up with TRBD1. J lost 3 bases, V lost 5 bases, and 10 bases had no gene match. The CDR3 sequence is 16 residues long. Germline CDR1 MNHEY, CDR2 SMNVEV (reference sequence).

CDR3: CASSPRRGIGETQYF. The CDR3 DNA reads TGCGCCAGCAGCCCCCGACGGGGAATCGGAGAGACCCAGTACTTC. The V call is TRBV5-1, the J call TRBJ2-5; perhaps TRBD2 as D (5 bases). The CDR3 consists of 15 residues. Germline loops: CDR1 SGHRS, CDR2 YFSETQ. The V end lost 4 bases, the J end lost 4 bases, and 17 bases lay between the germline ends.

V and J are TRBV10-3 and TRBJ1-2; 9 nucleotides line up with TRBD1. Germline assignment: CDR1 ENHRY and CDR2 SYGVKD. The CDR3 totals 14 residues. The V and J ends lost 10 bases and 4 bases, in that order; junction bases with no gene match: 10. The CDR3 DNA reads as TGTGCCACCGGACCGGGACAGGGAACCTATGGCTACACCTTC. Amino acids: CATGPGQGTYGYTF.

The chain is built from TRBV4-2 and TRBJ1-3; 7 bases line up with TRBD1. With 4 bases clipped from V and 4 bases from J, the junction kept 7 bases outside the gene matches. Germline-derived CDR1 and CDR2 are LGHNA and YNFKEQ. The CDR3 totals 15 residues. The chain's CDR3 is CASSLYRGEGNTIYF. The CDR3 bases are TGTGCCAGCAGCCTTTACAGGGGCGAAGGAAACACCATATATTTT.

V gene TRBV7-9 combines with J gene TRBJ2-1; 9 bases line up with TRBD1. The length of the CDR3 is 13 residues. Germline CDR1 reads SEHNR; CDR2 reads FQNEAQ (reference sequence). Unmatched junction bases numbered 8, after V lost 9 bases and J lost 8 bases. The CDR3 region is CASGGTGPDEQFF. The CDR3 coding sequence is TGTGCCAGTGGGGGGACAGGGCCGGATGAGCAGTTCTTC.

V and J are TRBV15 and TRBJ2-7, with D possibly matching TRBD2 (7 bases). The CDR3 consists of 16 residues. Trimming took 0 bases from V and 5 from J, leaving 17 bases between them. The germline CDR1 and CDR2 sequences are LNHNV and YYDKDF (reference sequence). CDR3 sequence: CATSRDGGAVGHEQYF. The DNA of the CDR3 is TGTGCCACCAGCAGAGATGGGGGGGCGGTCGGCCACGAGCAGTACTTC.

The chain is built from TRBV30 and TRBJ1-2; D is ambiguous. CDR1 and CDR2 (germline): GTSNPN, SVGIG (reference sequence). V was shortened by 5 bases and J by 4 bases, with 14 bases between the two germline ends. CDR3 length: 13 residues. CDR3 in amino acids: CAWGGGSSYGYTF. Here the CDR3 DNA reads TGTGCCTGGGGAGGAGGGTCTTCCTATGGCTACACCTTC.

V usage is TRBV7-2 and J usage is TRBJ2-7; TRBD2 agrees at 7 bases. V shed 1 base and J 2 bases; nucleotides not matched to a gene: 8. Germline assignment: CDR1 SGHTA and CDR2 FQGNSA. The CDR3 length is 16 residues. The CDR3 reads CASSLVGRGRPYEQYF. In DNA, the CDR3 is TGTGCCAGCAGCTTAGTAGGGCGGGGGAGACCCTACGAGCAGTACTTC.

The chain links TRBV5-6 to TRBJ2-3, with 9 bases that match TRBD1. This CDR3 is built from 17 residues. From germline, CDR1 is SGHDT and CDR2 YYEEEE. Trimming cost V 3 bases and J 3 bases; bases outside gene matches: 11. Here the CDR3 reads CASSSPLNRGRTDTQYF. DNA of the CDR3: TGTGCCAGCAGCTCGCCCCTCAACAGGGGGCGGACAGATACGCAGTATTTT. Using reference TRBV5-6 and TRBJ2-3 for the parts outside the CDR3, the full variable domain is DAGVTQSPTHLIKTRGQQVTLRCSPKSGHDTVSWYQQALGQGPQFIFQYYEEEERQRGNFPDRFSGHQFPNYSSELNVNALLLGDSALYLCASSSPLNRGRTDTQYFGPGTRLTVL.

The gene calls are TRBV18 and TRBJ2-7, with 8 bases aligning to TRBD2. The V and J ends lost 2 bases and 5 bases, in that order; junction bases with no gene match: 8. This CDR3 spans 15 amino acids. Germline V gives CDR1 KGHSH, CDR2 LQKENI. The CDR3 nucleotides read TGTGCCAGCTCACCAAAAGCGGGAGTCGATAACGAGCAGTACTTC. Protein product: CASSPKAGVDNEQYF.

Written as DNA, the CDR3 is TGTGCCTGGAGTGTCGGGATCGAGCAGTACTTC. Protein product: CAWSVGIEQYF. J is TRBJ2-7 and V is TRBV30; maybe TRBD2 (5 bases). Germline CDR1 reads GTSNPN; CDR2 reads SVGIG (reference sequence). The CDR3 has 11 amino acids. Trimming took off 0 bases at V and 6 bases at J, with 6 bases between the two ends. The full variable domain, with the rest looked up from reference TRBV30 and TRBJ2-7, is SQTIHQWPATLVQPVGSPLSLECTVEGTSNPNLYWYRQAAGRGLQLLFYSVGIGQISSEVPQNLSASRPQDRQFILSSKKLLLSDSGFYLCAWSVGIEQYFGPGTRLTVT.

The chain combines TRBV29-1 with TRBJ2-1; the D gene is possibly TRBD1 (6 bases). The V and J ends lost 5 bases and 0 bases respectively, with 8 bases between them. The CDR3 sequence is 13 residues long. From germline, CDR1 is SQVTM and CDR2 ANQGSEA. The CDR3 spells CSVQGTSYNEQFF. CDR3 DNA: TGCAGCGTTCAGGGGACCTCCTACAATGAGCAGTTCTTC.

The chain carries TRBV29-1 and TRBJ1-1; D might be TRBD1 (5 bases). The ends were cut back, 1 base at V and 4 bases at J, with 19 bases in the middle. CDR1 is SQVTM, CDR2 ANQGSEA, per germline. The CDR3 spans 16 residues. The CDR3 here is CSVEGGVGSSGTEAFF. The CDR3 nucleotides are TGCAGCGTTGAAGGGGGGGTAGGCAGTTCGGGCACTGAAGCTTTCTTT.

This clone was observed a single time. This chain uses TRBV5-4 with TRBJ1-5; no clear D. V was cut by 5 bases and J by 5 bases, with 17 bases left in between. The CDR3 totals 15 residues. Germline CDR1 SGHNT, CDR2 YYREEE (reference sequence). The CDR3 bases are TGTGCCAGCAGTTCCTTCGCCGGGGTTCATCAGCCCCAGCATTTT. Translation: CASSSFAGVHQPQHF.

CDR3 DNA sequence: TGCGCCAGCAGCCAAGACTCTGGCGGGGGGGTCACAGATACGCAGTATTTT. As protein: CASSQDSGGGVTDTQYF. The chain joins TRBV4-1 to TRBJ2-3; 9 bases are shared with TRBD2. J gave up 2 bases and V 0 bases, and 6 bases lay outside the gene matches. This CDR3 has 17 residues. Germline loops: CDR1 MGHRA, CDR2 YSYEKL.

The chain recombines TRBV7-9 with TRBJ2-5; 12 bases match TRBD2. In germline, CDR1 is SEHNR, CDR2 FQNEAQ (reference sequence). This CDR3 spans 14 amino acids. V gave up 3 bases and J gave up 4 bases; unmatched junction bases: 0. The CDR3 sequence: CASSLTSGRETQYF. CDR3 sequence (DNA): TGTGCCAGCAGCTTGACTAGCGGGAGAGAGACCCAGTACTTC. Full variable domain (outside the CDR3, taken from reference TRBV7-9 and TRBJ2-5): DTGVSQNPRHKITKRGQNVTFRCDPISEHNRLYWYRQTLGQGPEFLTYFQNEAQLEKSRLLSDRFSAERPKGSFSTLEIQRTEQGDSAMYLCASSLTSGRETQYFGPGTRLLVL.

The chain is built from TRBV4-1 and TRBJ2-3; the match to TRBD2 covers 9 bases. V was clipped by 4 bases and J by 1 base; unmatched bases: 3. Germline assignment: CDR1 MGHRA and CDR2 YSYEKL. The CDR3 loop spans 15 amino acids. The CDR3 sequence: CASSLWTSGTDTQYF. In DNA form, the CDR3 reads TGCGCCAGCAGCCTCTGGACTAGCGGCACAGATACGCAGTATTTT.

V usage is TRBV19 and J usage is TRBJ2-2, with D perhaps TRBD1 (5 bases). Germline lookup yields CDR1 LNHDA and CDR2 SQIVND (reference sequence). The V and J ends lost 6 bases and 6 bases respectively, with 8 bases between them. The CDR3 runs to 12 residues. CDR3 amino acids: CASRDIAGELFF. The CDR3 DNA reads TGTGCCAGTAGGGACATAGCCGGGGAGCTGTTTTTT.

CDR3 sequence (DNA): TGTGCCAGCTCACCGGGTAGCGGGGGGACCTACGAGCAGTACTTC. Protein: CASSPGSGGTYEQYF. The rearrangement joins TRBV18 to TRBJ2-7, with 10 bases fitting TRBD2. J was trimmed by 2 bases and V by 3 bases; bases with no gene match: 4. CDR3 length: 15 amino acids. Germline V CDR1 and CDR2: KGHSH, LQKENI. Supplemented by reference TRBV18 and TRBJ2-7, the full variable domain reads NAGVMQNPRHLVRRRGQEARLRCSPMKGHSHVYWYRQLPEEGLKFMVYLQKENIIDESGMPKERFSAEFPKEGPSILRIQQVVRGDSAAYFCASSPGSGGTYEQYFGPGTRLTVT.

The chain carries TRBV6-1 and TRBJ2-7; 7 bases agree with TRBD1. Germline CDR1 and CDR2: MNHNS and SASEGT. This CDR3 is built from 16 residues. Losses at the gene ends were 2 bases for V and 0 bases for J; bases not matched to a gene: 7. CDR3 nucleotides: TGTGCCAGCAGTGAAACCCAGGGGGATAGCTCCTACGAGCAGTACTTC. Translated, it gives CASSETQGDSSYEQYF.

V and J are TRBV27 and TRBJ1-2; TRBD1 is a possible D gene (5 bases). Trimming took 6 bases from V and 5 from J, leaving 7 bases between them. Looked up from germline, CDR1 is MNHEY and CDR2 is SMNVEV (reference sequence). There are 11 residues in the CDR3. For the CDR3, the DNA is TGTGCCAGCAGGACAGTATATGGCTACACCTTC. Protein product: CASRTVYGYTF.

The V call is TRBV7-2, the J call TRBJ2-1; 13 bases are shared with TRBD2. The CDR3 spans 16 residues. V lost 4 bases to trimming and J lost 8 bases; unmatched junction nucleotides: 8. Germline CDR1 is SGHTA and CDR2 is FQGNSA. CDR3: CASSSRLAGGVDEQFF. In DNA form, the CDR3 reads TGTGCCAGCAGCTCCAGACTAGCGGGAGGTGTCGATGAGCAGTTCTTC.

The table lists this clone with a count of one. The chain has TRBV7-9 and TRBJ2-7; 8 positions match TRBD1. CDR3 length: 13 amino acids. The V and J ends lost 3 bases and 4 bases, in that order; junction bases with no gene match: 2. From germline, CDR1 is SEHNR and CDR2 FQNEAQ (reference sequence). DNA for the CDR3: TGTGCCAGCAGCTTTGGACAGGGATACGAGCAGTACTTC. Residues: CASSFGQGYEQYF.

The chain is built from TRBV27 and TRBJ2-1, with 7 bases aligning to TRBD1. Germline CDR1 is MNHEY and CDR2 is SMNVEV (reference sequence). CDR3 length equals 13 residues. V was pared by 7 bases and J by 6 bases, with 6 bases of the junction left unmatched. The CDR3: CASTPAGGNEQFF. Written as DNA, the CDR3 is TGTGCCAGCACCCCGGCAGGGGGCAATGAGCAGTTCTTC.